Following are 30 T cell receptor beta chains from one sample sequenced in a study of blood T cell repertoires in COVID-19. Using immunoSEQ multiplex PCR, the repertoire was profiled, and TCRdb retains in-frame clones only, with some absent. The data show about 200,000 clones, roughly nine tenths seen once. The sequencing sample was made of peripheral blood. The receptors stem from a woman in her 70s with acute or convalescent COVID-19.

The chain has TRBV28 and TRBJ1-1, with D uncertain. V shed 5 bases and J shed 0 bases, with 7 bases lying between them. The CDR3 sequence is 13 residues long. CDR1 MDHEN and CDR2 SYDVKM come from the germline V gene. CDR3 coding DNA: TGTGCCAGCAGTGCGTTCATGAACACTGAAGCTTTCTTT. Translating gives CASSAFMNTEAFF.

The chain links TRBV5-1 to TRBJ1-1, with TRBD1 matching over 7 bases. CDR1 is SGHRS and CDR2 is YFSETQ in the germline V gene. Trimming removed 4 bases from V and 1 base from J; junction bases left unmatched: 4. The CDR3 is 14 amino acids. DNA for the CDR3: TGCGCCAGCAGCCCCCAGGGGGGGAACACTGAAGCTTTCTTT. Residues: CASSPQGGNTEAFF.

The DNA of the CDR3 is TGTGCCAGCAGCTTGGCCTCGTCTCCGTCGTTCTTC. It translates to CASSLASSPSFF. The chain carries TRBV5-4 and TRBJ2-1, with D unresolved. The CDR3 totals 12 residues. V dropped 0 bases and J dropped 15 bases, with 13 bases sitting between them. CDR1 and CDR2 (germline): SGHNT, YYREEE (reference sequence).

This sequence joins TRBV7-9 and TRBJ1-1; weak D call: TRBD1 (6 bases). Germline V gene lookup returns CDR1 SEHNR and CDR2 FQNEAQ (reference sequence). The CDR3 has 17 residues. Trimming took 5 bases from V and 4 from J, leaving 23 bases between them. The CDR3 sequence is CASSATRGGIGVTEAFF. The CDR3 DNA follows: TGTGCCAGCAGCGCTACCAGGGGCGGAATTGGAGTCACTGAAGCTTTCTTT.

This clone ranks as medium-sized. J is TRBJ2-5 and V is TRBV27, with D possibly TRBD2 on 5 matching bases. CDR1 and CDR2 (germline): MNHEY, SMNVEV (reference sequence). The germline V and J ends were trimmed by 5 bases and 1 base, with 11 bases remaining between them. The CDR3 sequence is 14 residues long. CDR3 amino acids: CASSITSIQETQYF. The CDR3 DNA is TGTGCCAGCAGTATCACTAGTATCCAAGAGACCCAGTACTTC.

This clone has only a few counts. The V and J genes are TRBV10-2 and TRBJ1-5; no clear D. This CDR3 spans 13 amino acids. The germline gives CDR1 WSHSY, CDR2 SAAADI. Trimming removed 7 bases from V and 5 bases from J, with 12 bases in between. In nucleotides, the CDR3 is TGCGCCAGCAAGTATTCGTTAGATCAGCCCCAGCATTTT. Its translation: CASKYSLDQPQHF.

The chain couples TRBV10-1 to TRBJ2-3, with a weak D call TRBD1 (5 bases). CDR1 and CDR2 from the germline V gene are WNHNN and SYGVQD (reference sequence). V gave up 6 bases and J gave up 6 bases, with 10 bases separating them. This CDR3 region has 12 residues. The CDR3 loop reads CASSQGTDTQYF. The CDR3 DNA reads TGCGCCAGCAGCCAGGGTACGGATACGCAGTATTTT.

The chain carries TRBV27 and TRBJ2-7; D not resolved. V gave up 5 bases and J gave up 3 bases, with 11 bases separating them. The CDR3 runs to 13 residues. The V gene's germline CDR1 is MNHEY and CDR2 SMNVEV (reference sequence). CDR3 protein: CASSSGRFYEQYF. Here the CDR3 DNA reads TGTGCCAGCAGTAGTGGCAGATTCTACGAGCAGTACTTC.

V and J are TRBV3-1 (or the pseudogene TRBV3-2) and TRBJ2-7; weak D call: TRBD2 (5 bases). The CDR3 runs 12 residues. V was shortened by 3 bases and J by 3 bases, with 6 bases between the two germline ends. Germline CDR1 is LGHDT and CDR2 is YNNKEL (reference sequence). This chain's CDR3 is CASSQSGYEQYF. The CDR3 coding sequence is TGTGCCAGCAGCCAGAGCGGCTACGAGCAGTACTTC.

The chain recombines TRBV19 with TRBJ2-7, with D tentatively TRBD2 (6 bases). V gave up 5 bases and J gave up 2 bases, with 10 bases separating them. This CDR3 is built from 13 residues. Germline lookup yields CDR1 LNHDA and CDR2 SQIVND (reference sequence). The CDR3 spells CASSRRETYEQYF. The DNA of the CDR3 is TGTGCCAGTAGTCGGAGGGAAACCTACGAGCAGTACTTC.

The genes are TRBV9 and TRBJ2-5; TRBD1 might be the D (5 bases). Germline assignment: CDR1 SGDLS and CDR2 YYNGEE. V lost 4 bases, J lost 1 base, and 8 bases lay in between. There are 13 residues in the CDR3. CDR3 in amino acids: CASSRQLQETQYF. DNA of the CDR3: TGTGCCAGCAGCAGACAGCTCCAAGAGACCCAGTACTTC.

V is TRBV7-9 and J is TRBJ1-1; D call uncertain. Germline V gene lookup returns CDR1 SEHNR and CDR2 FQNEAQ (reference sequence). Trimming stripped 5 bases from V and 6 bases from J, with 19 bases between. This CDR3 region has 15 residues. The CDR3 DNA reads as TGTGCCAGCAGCCCGAACCTGCTAAACTCCCCTGAAGCTTTCTTT. As protein: CASSPNLLNSPEAFF.

This chain links TRBV7-3 with TRBJ2-2, with 7 nucleotides matching TRBD2. The CDR3 spans 16 residues. The ends lost 2 bases at V and 0 bases at J; junction bases unmatched: 3. Per the germline V gene, CDR1 is SGHTA and CDR2 is FQGTGA. The CDR3 region is CASSLQAGANTGELFF. DNA of the CDR3: TGTGCCAGCAGCTTACAGGCGGGAGCGAACACCGGGGAGCTGTTTTTT. Variable domain in full (rest from reference TRBV7-3 and TRBJ2-2): GAGVSQTPSNKVTEKGKYVELRCDPISGHTALYWYRQSLGQGPEFLIYFQGTGAADDSGLPNDRFFAVRPEGSVSTLKIQRTERGDSAVYLCASSLQAGANTGELFFGEGSRLTVL.

The chain recombines TRBV6-5 with TRBJ2-3; the D is unclear. With 5 bases removed from V and 2 bases from J, the gap between germline ends came to 11 bases. Per germline, CDR1 MNHEY and CDR2 SVGAGI. CDR3 length: 14 amino acids. DNA for the CDR3: TGTGCCAGCAGTCAGAGGCCCTTCACAGATACGCAGTATTTT. It is translated as CASSQRPFTDTQYF.

This chain connects TRBV5-1 to TRBJ1-3, with TRBD1 matching 7 bases. Per germline, CDR1 SGHRS and CDR2 YFSETQ. The length of the CDR3 is 16 residues. Trimming took 0 bases from V and 3 from J; bases not matched to a gene: 6. The CDR3 protein is CASSLAGTDLGNTIYF. The CDR3 DNA is TGCGCCAGCAGCTTGGCAGGGACAGACCTTGGAAACACCATATATTTT.

This clone was observed a single time. This rearrangement joins TRBV7-2 to TRBJ2-7, with 7 nucleotides matching TRBD2. The junction had 8 bases not matched to a gene; V was cut back by 5 bases and J by 4 bases. The CDR3 is made up of 14 amino acids. The germline V gene encodes CDR1 SGHTA and CDR2 FQGNSA. CDR3 nucleotides: TGTGCCAGCAGCCTACCATTGGGGGGGTACGAGCAGTACTTC. It is translated as CASSLPLGGYEQYF.

The chain is built from TRBV10-1 and TRBJ2-3; D may be TRBD1 (6 bases). The CDR3 spans 16 residues. The germline gives CDR1 WNHNN, CDR2 SYGVQD (reference sequence). The germline V and J ends were trimmed by 3 bases and 5 bases, with 18 bases remaining between them. Here the CDR3 DNA reads TGCGCCAGCAGTGACCCGGGACAACCGTCGAAAGATACGCAGTATTTT. Translated: CASSDPGQPSKDTQYF.

The chain joins TRBV5-1 to TRBJ2-2; 9 nucleotides align to TRBD1. The J segment lost 5 bases and the V segment lost 3 bases, leaving 8 bases of the junction unmatched. Germline assignment: CDR1 SGHRS and CDR2 YFSETQ. This CDR3 comprises 16 residues. This chain's CDR3 is CASSSYSGTGTGELFF. DNA of the CDR3: TGCGCCAGCAGCTCTTATTCAGGGACAGGGACCGGGGAGCTGTTTTTT.

The genes are TRBV18 and TRBJ1-6; D gene ambiguous. In germline, CDR1 is KGHSH, CDR2 LQKENI. The CDR3 is 15 residues long. The V gene lost 1 base and the J gene lost 8 bases, with 12 bases spanning the gap. The DNA of the CDR3 is TGTGCCAGCTCACCACTGATGGCAGCGGATTCACCCCTCCACTTT. Translating it yields CASSPLMAADSPLHF. The variable domain in full, with the rest retrieved from reference TRBV18 and TRBJ1-6, is NAGVMQNPRHLVRRRGQEARLRCSPMKGHSHVYWYRQLPEEGLKFMVYLQKENIIDESGMPKERFSAEFPKEGPSILRIQQVVRGDSAAYFCASSPLMAADSPLHFGNGTRLTVT.

This clone has only one observation. The chain has TRBV28 and TRBJ2-2; the D gene is possibly TRBD2 (5 bases). CDR1 MDHEN and CDR2 SYDVKM come from the germline V gene. The CDR3 consists of 12 residues. V gave up 10 bases and J gave up 1 base, with 7 bases separating them. CDR3 protein: CATRENTGELFF. CDR3 nucleotide sequence: TGTGCCACACGGGAGAACACCGGGGAGCTGTTTTTT.

Here the CDR3 reads CASSEQGAFNNSPLHF. For the CDR3, the DNA is TGTGCCAGCAGTGAGCAGGGGGCTTTCAATAATTCACCCCTCCACTTT. The V and J genes are TRBV6-1 and TRBJ1-6; 8 bases align to TRBD1. Germline V gene data show CDR1 as MNHNS and CDR2 as SASEGT. The CDR3 is 16 residues long. J gave up 5 bases and V 3 bases, and 6 bases lay outside the gene matches.

This clone showed up just once. The gene calls are TRBV11-2 and TRBJ2-5; 9 bases are shared with TRBD1. CDR1 SGHAT and CDR2 FQNNGV come from the germline V gene. The V gene end was trimmed by 2 bases and the J gene end by 4 bases; junction bases not matched to a gene: 5. The CDR3 totals 15 residues. The CDR3 sequence: CASSLRWTGVETQYF. The CDR3 nucleotides read TGTGCCAGCAGCTTAAGGTGGACAGGGGTAGAGACCCAGTACTTC.

This sequence joins TRBV18 and TRBJ2-2; 10 bases fit TRBD1. Germline V gives CDR1 KGHSH, CDR2 LQKENI. The CDR3 totals 16 residues. The junction had 4 bases not matched to a gene; V was cut back by 2 bases and J by 4 bases. The CDR3 DNA is TGTGCCAGCTCACCATCACGGACAGGGGGCACCGGGGAGCTGTTTTTT. It is translated as CASSPSRTGGTGELFF. The full variable domain, completed using reference TRBV18 and TRBJ2-2, is NAGVMQNPRHLVRRRGQEARLRCSPMKGHSHVYWYRQLPEEGLKFMVYLQKENIIDESGMPKERFSAEFPKEGPSILRIQQVVRGDSAAYFCASSPSRTGGTGELFFGEGSRLTVL.

The chain is built from TRBV6-5 and TRBJ2-3, with 9 positions matching TRBD1. The CDR3 contains 14 residues. Germline V gene sequence: CDR1 MNHEY, CDR2 SVGAGI. Germline trimming cut 6 bases from V and 4 bases from J; bases unmatched to any gene: 5. CDR3 bases: TGTGCCAGCAGATTGACAGGGGGGGCAGATACGCAGTATTTT. Its protein product is CASRLTGGADTQYF.

Comments on this clone: Different DNA sequences within this sample yield the same CDR3. The chain is built from TRBV7-9 and TRBJ1-1, with D unclear. The ends were cut back, 1 base at V and 5 bases at J, with 5 bases in the middle. The CDR3 is made up of 12 amino acids. In germline, CDR1 is SEHNR, CDR2 FQNEAQ (reference sequence). In nucleotides, the CDR3 is TGTGCCAGCAGCTTAGAGCGTACTGAAGCTTTCTTT. This sequence encodes CASSLERTEAFF.

The sample holds a few counts of this clone. V is TRBV14 and J is TRBJ2-2, with no clear D. Looked up from germline, CDR1 is SGHDN and CDR2 is FVKESK. Between the trimmed V and J ends, which lost 1 base and 6 bases, there was a span of 6 bases. CDR3 length: 13 residues. The CDR3 spells CASSQAIAGELFF. The DNA for the CDR3 is TGTGCCAGCAGCCAAGCAATTGCCGGGGAGCTGTTTTTT.

The V call is TRBV5-6, the J call TRBJ1-5; 11 nucleotides agree with TRBD1. V lost 3 bases and J lost 3; bases outside the gene matches: 8. Per the germline V gene, CDR1 is SGHDT and CDR2 is YYEEEE. The CDR3 extends over 17 amino acids. The CDR3 protein is CASSSMGDRGYNQPQHF. The DNA of the CDR3 is TGTGCCAGCAGCTCCATGGGGGACAGGGGGTACAATCAGCCCCAGCATTTT.

V usage is TRBV18 and J usage is TRBJ1-5; TRBD1 matches at 9 bases. The CDR3 covers 16 residues. Per the germline V gene, CDR1 is KGHSH and CDR2 is LQKENI. Trimming at V came to 0 bases and at J to 2 bases, leaving 2 bases not matched to a gene. This CDR3 reads CASSPPRTGGNQPQHF. The CDR3 DNA follows: TGTGCCAGCTCACCACCGAGGACAGGGGGCAATCAGCCCCAGCATTTT.

V is TRBV19 and J is TRBJ2-1; the D gene is possibly TRBD1 (5 bases). The V end lost 3 bases, the J end lost 6 bases, and 12 bases lay between the germline ends. Looked up from germline, CDR1 is LNHDA and CDR2 is SQIVND (reference sequence). CDR3 length: 14 residues. CDR3 loop: CASSIDSNPNEQFF. As DNA, the CDR3 is TGTGCCAGTAGTATCGACAGCAACCCCAATGAGCAGTTCTTC.

The rearrangement joins TRBV29-1 to TRBJ2-1; D gene uncertain. The germline CDR1 and CDR2 sequences are SQVTM and ANQGSEA. Trimming stripped 7 bases from V and 0 bases from J, with 13 bases between. There are 14 residues in the CDR3. The CDR3 coding sequence is TGCAGCGCTCCGGGTCCCAGCTCCTACAATGAGCAGTTCTTC. Translated, it gives CSAPGPSSYNEQFF.